The TCR beta chain under discussion was sequenced for a study of T cell responses to AZD1222 COVID-19 vaccine. Only in-frame clones appear in the TCRdb table, and some are missing; sequencing was by immunoSEQ multiplex PCR. The table records over 95,000 clones, approximately 88% of them present only once. Per the germline V gene, CDR1 is MGHDK and CDR2 is SYGVNS. The ends were cut back, 6 bases at V and 5 bases at J, with 12 bases in the middle. The CDR3 is made up of 13 amino acids. The rearrangement uses TRBV25-1 and TRBJ2-3; D assignment may be TRBD1 or TRBD2 (5 bases each). The material sequenced was peripheral blood, taken on day 0 of AZD1222 vaccination. The clonotype originates from an adult in good health. CDR3 nucleotide sequence: TGTGCCAGCAGGGAGGCTGGGGGAGATACGCAGTATTTT. It translates to CASREAGGDTQYF. The full variable domain, rest sourced from reference TRBV25-1 and TRBJ2-3, is EADIYQTPRYLVIGTGKKITLECSQTMGHDKMYWYQQDPGMELHLIHYSYGVNSTEKGDLSSESTVSRIRTEHFPLTLESARPSHTSQYLCASREAGGDTQYFGPGTRLTVL.